This T cell receptor (beta chain) was identified during a study of T cells after yellow fever vaccination. V lost 1 base to trimming and J lost 7 bases, with 10 bases between them. The CDR3 is 14 residues long. CDR1 and CDR2 (germline): MNHEY, SMNVEV (reference sequence). TCRdb reanalysed the 5' RACE reads using MiXCR and keeps one entry per CDR3 protein. The sample has around 65,000 distinct CDR3 sequences, around 6.2% seen once. Study-wide points: In post-booster samples, most primary-vaccination clones reappeared (roughly 96% CD4, 88% CD8).

At least ten counts were recorded for this clonotype. Its antigen is unknown. This clonotype was sampled from a man younger than 35 who received the YFV17D yellow fever vaccine. V is TRBV27 and J is TRBJ2-2; no definite D call. Here the sequenced sample was CD4+ T cells sorted from PBMCs, taken approximately 16 days after the first yellow fever vaccination. CDR3 in DNA: TGTGCCAGCAGTTTATTGGGTGGCGACGGGGAGCTGTTTTTT. The encoded protein is CASSLLGGDGELFF.